This is a list of T cell receptor beta chains from one sample in a study of graft-versus-host responses after intestinal transplantation. The antigens for these receptors are not known. Assay used: immunoSEQ multiplex PCR; TCRdb lists only in-frame clones, some missing. The profile shows some 110,000 clones, approximately 94% of them singletons. The source was unstimulated CD4+ T cells sorted from spleen or lymph node cells, collected before transplant. The receptors were sampled from a human donor who was the organ donor for an intestinal transplant. Each CDR3 is given with its conserved first and last residue. The D gene is left open where the match is weak. Not all rows give a size; the values are once, few, many and, for expanded clones, a class.

>NA|TRBV28|TRBJ2-7|NA
CASSARAYEQYF
TGTGCCAGCAGTGCGCGGGCGTACGAGCAGTACTTC
>TRBD2|TRBV7-2|TRBJ2-3|NA
CASSLRTSGSRMYF
TGTGCCAGCAGCTTAAGAACTAGCGGGAGTAGGATGTATTTT
>NA|TRBV7-2|TRBJ1-1|NA
CASSFERGVYTEAFF
TGTGCCAGCAGCTTTGAGAGGGGAGTATACACTGAAGCTTTCTTT
>TRBD2|TRBV5-4|TRBJ2-1|NA
CASSWLAAENEQFF
TGTGCCAGCAGCTGGCTAGCGGCAGAAAATGAGCAGTTCTTC
>NA|TRBV4-1|TRBJ2-1|NA
CASSQGHSGGSRYNEQFF
TGCGCCAGCAGCCAAGGCCACAGTGGGGGGAGTAGGTACAATGAGCAGTTCTTC
>TRBD1|TRBV27|TRBJ1-2|NA
CASSFVQGTPGYTF
TGTGCCAGCAGTTTTGTACAGGGGACTCCTGGCTACACCTTC
>TRBD2|TRBV5-1|TRBJ2-5|once
CASSLAGGETQYF
TGCGCCAGCAGCTTAGCGGGAGGCGAGACCCAGTACTTC
>NA|TRBV19|TRBJ1-5|NA
CASSMVDEEANQPQHF
TGTGCCAGTAGTATGGTAGATGAGGAGGCTAATCAGCCCCAGCATTTT
>TRBD1|TRBV19|TRBJ2-5|NA
CASTIPFHRGKVETQYF
TGTGCCAGTACCATCCCGTTCCACAGGGGGAAAGTAGAGACCCAGTACTTC
>NA|TRBV27|TRBJ2-1|NA
CASSFGGGSYNEQFF
TGTGCCAGCAGTTTTGGGGGCGGCTCCTACAATGAGCAGTTCTTC
>NA|TRBV29-1|TRBJ1-2|NA
CSVVSDRGVSYGYTF
TGCAGCGTTGTTTCTGATCGGGGGGTGAGCTATGGCTACACCTTC
>NA|TRBV28|TRBJ2-3|once
CASSFNRGPHLADTQYF
TGTGCCAGCAGTTTTAATCGAGGACCCCATCTTGCAGATACGCAGTATTTT
>TRBD1|TRBV5-1|TRBJ2-5|NA
CASSVDRETQYF
TGCGCCAGCAGCGTGGACAGGGAGACCCAGTACTTC
>TRBD1|TRBV5-6|TRBJ1-1|NA
CASSLKGANEAFF
TGTGCCAGCAGCTTGAAGGGGGCGAATGAAGCTTTCTTT
>NA|TRBV7-2|TRBJ1-1|NA
CASSSTRDGGEAFF
TGTGCCAGCAGCTCTACCAGGGATGGAGGAGAAGCTTTCTTT
>NA|TRBV7-9|TRBJ2-5|NA
CASSLGDLGLPQETQYF
TGTGCCAGCAGCTTAGGTGACTTAGGACTACCTCAAGAGACCCAGTACTTC
>NA|TRBV29-1|TRBJ1-4|NA
CSVAGRLANEKLFF
TGCAGCGTGGCAGGGAGGCTGGCTAATGAAAAACTGTTTTTT
>NA|TRBV19|TRBJ2-4|NA
CASTPQGYPKNIQYF
TGTGCCAGTACCCCCCAAGGGTATCCCAAAAACATTCAGTACTTC
>TRBD2|TRBV5-1|TRBJ2-1|few
CASSLSGRENNEQFF
TGCGCCAGCAGCTTGTCGGGGAGGGAAAACAATGAGCAGTTCTTC
>NA|TRBV6-5|TRBJ2-1|NA
CASSRTVLDEQFF
TGTGCCAGCAGTAGGACAGTTCTTGATGAGCAGTTCTTC
>NA|TRBV7-7|TRBJ2-1|NA
CASSSSPNNEQFF
TGTGCCAGCAGCTCCTCACCGAACAATGAGCAGTTCTTC
>TRBD2|TRBV7-6|TRBJ2-7|NA
CASSPRGDSYEQYF
TGTGCCAGCAGCCCACGGGGGGACTCCTACGAGCAGTACTTC
>NA|TRBV20-1|TRBJ1-1|NA
CSARQGTEAFF
TGCAGTGCTAGACAGGGTACTGAAGCTTTCTTT
>NA|TRBV30|TRBJ1-2|NA
CAWSVRRAAGGYGYTF
TGTGCCTGGAGTGTACGTCGGGCGGCGGGCGGCTATGGCTACACCTTC
>TRBD1|TRBV6-1|TRBJ1-5|NA
CASRRTGEQPQHF
TGTGCCAGCAGACGGACAGGGGAGCAGCCCCAGCATTTT
>NA|TRBV2|TRBJ2-5|NA
CASSEENGSGGETQYF
TGTGCCAGCAGTGAAGAAAATGGTAGCGGAGGAGAGACCCAGTACTTC
>TRBD1|TRBV29-1|TRBJ2-3|once
CSVVRGRFNTDTQYF
TGCAGCGTGGTAAGGGGGCGGTTTAACACAGATACGCAGTATTTT
>TRBD1|TRBV5-4|TRBJ1-1|NA
CASSHGQGVEAFF
TGTGCCAGCAGCCACGGACAGGGTGTCGAAGCTTTCTTT
>NA|TRBV7-2|TRBJ2-7|once
CASSLGLGVEQYF
TGTGCCAGCAGCTTAGGGTTGGGGGTCGAGCAGTACTTC
>TRBD2|TRBV4-1|TRBJ2-5|few
CASSQTGTSGRAGETQYF
TGCGCCAGCAGCCAAACCGGGACTAGCGGGAGGGCGGGGGAGACCCAGTACTTC
>TRBD1|TRBV5-1|TRBJ2-7|once
CASSFFPGQGIYEQYF
TGCGCCAGCAGCTTCTTCCCGGGACAGGGGATATACGAGCAGTACTTC
>NA|TRBV19|TRBJ2-7|NA
CASSPRTGEQYF
TGTGCCAGTAGTCCACGGACGGGCGAGCAGTACTTC
>TRBD2|TRBV30|TRBJ2-5|NA
CACSRLAGIETQYF
TGTGCCTGTTCCCGACTAGCGGGAATAGAGACCCAGTACTTC
>NA|TRBV9|TRBJ1-1|NA
CASSVVRNTEAFF
TGTGCCAGCAGCGTAGTACGGAACACTGAAGCTTTCTTT
>NA|TRBV7-9|TRBJ2-7|NA
CASSFPSYEQYF
TGTGCCAGCAGCTTCCCCTCCTACGAGCAGTACTTC
>NA|TRBV6-1|TRBJ2-7|NA
CASTSTYEQYF
TGTGCCAGCACATCAACCTACGAGCAGTACTTC
>NA|TRBV28|TRBJ2-4|NA
CASSSWTVAKNIQYF
TGTGCCAGCAGTTCTTGGACAGTAGCCAAAAACATTCAGTACTTC
>NA|TRBV19|TRBJ1-2|once
CASSTRVVAGYTF
TGTGCCAGTAGCACCAGGGTTGTGGCTGGCTACACCTTC
>NA|TRBV9|TRBJ1-4|NA
CARTNEKLFF
TGTGCCAGGACTAATGAAAAACTGTTTTTT
>TRBD2|TRBV4-1|TRBJ2-5|NA
CASSQDKAGGQETQYF
TGCGCCAGCAGCCAAGACAAAGCGGGAGGCCAAGAGACCCAGTACTTC
>NA|TRBV4-2|TRBJ2-1|NA
CASRQDSSSYNEQFF
TGTGCCAGCCGTCAGGATTCGAGCTCCTACAATGAGCAGTTCTTC